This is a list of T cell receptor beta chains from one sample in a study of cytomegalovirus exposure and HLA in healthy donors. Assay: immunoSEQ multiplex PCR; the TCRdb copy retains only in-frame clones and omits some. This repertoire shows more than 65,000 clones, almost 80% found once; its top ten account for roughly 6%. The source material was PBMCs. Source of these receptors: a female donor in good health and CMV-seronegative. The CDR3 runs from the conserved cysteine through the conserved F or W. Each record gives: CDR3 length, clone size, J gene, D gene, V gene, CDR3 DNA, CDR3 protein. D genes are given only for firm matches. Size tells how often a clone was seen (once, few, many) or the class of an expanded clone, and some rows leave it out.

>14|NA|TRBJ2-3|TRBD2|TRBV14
TGTGCCAGCAGCCAGGCGCGGGAGGTAGATACGCAGTATTTT
CASSQAREVDTQYF
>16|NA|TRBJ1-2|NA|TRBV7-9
TGTGCCAGCAGCTCTAGGGGCGCGGGGACTAACTATGGCTACACCTTC
CASSSRGAGTNYGYTF
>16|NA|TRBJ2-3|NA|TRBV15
TGTGCCACCAGCAGAACCCGTTCAAGAGGCACAGATACGCAGTATTTT
CATSRTRSRGTDTQYF
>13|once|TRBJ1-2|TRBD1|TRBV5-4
TGTGCCAGCAGCCCGGGGACAGCCTATGGCTACACCTTC
CASSPGTAYGYTF
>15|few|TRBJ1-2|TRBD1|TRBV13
TGTGCCAGCAGCTCGCGGACAGGGGGCGTCTATGGCTACACCTTC
CASSSRTGGVYGYTF
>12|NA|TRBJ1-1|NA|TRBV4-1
TGCGCCAGCAGCCGACCGGGAGCAGATGCTTTCTTT
CASSRPGADAFF
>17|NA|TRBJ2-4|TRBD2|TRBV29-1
TGCAGCGTTGCGGGCGCGGGAGGACACGTAGCCAAAAACATTCAGTACTTC
CSVAGAGGHVAKNIQYF
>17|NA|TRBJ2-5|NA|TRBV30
TGTGCCTGGAACTCCGTAGCATTCGCGGGGCGTGAGGAGACCCAGTACTTC
CAWNSVAFAGREETQYF
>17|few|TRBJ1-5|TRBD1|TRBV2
TGTGCCAGCAGTGGCTACGACAGGGCATATAGCAATCAGCCCCAGCATTTT
CASSGYDRAYSNQPQHF
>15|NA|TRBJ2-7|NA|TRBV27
TGTGCCAGCAGTTTTGTTCCGGGGGGCATCTACGAGCAGTACTTC
CASSFVPGGIYEQYF
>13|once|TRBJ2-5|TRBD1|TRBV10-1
TGCGCCAGCAGTGACCAGGGGGTGGAGACCCAGTACTTC
CASSDQGVETQYF
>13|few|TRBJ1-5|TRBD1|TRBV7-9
TGTGCCAGCAGCCCGGACAGGGGGAAGCCCCAGCATTTT
CASSPDRGKPQHF
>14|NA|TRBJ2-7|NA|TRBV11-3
TGTGCCAGCAGCTTATCCAGTTTATCGAATGAGCAGTACTTC
CASSLSSLSNEQYF
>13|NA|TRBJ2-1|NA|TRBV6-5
TGTGCCAGCAGTTACTCTTCGGGTATCCAGCAGTTCTTC
CASSYSSGIQQFF
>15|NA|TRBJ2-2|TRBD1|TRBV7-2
TGTGCCAGCAGCCGCGGGACAGGGTGGGCCGGGGAGCTGTTTTTT
CASSRGTGWAGELFF
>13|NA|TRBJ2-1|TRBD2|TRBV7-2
TGTGCCAGCAGCTCGGGACTAGCGGGGGAGCAGTTCTTC
CASSSGLAGEQFF
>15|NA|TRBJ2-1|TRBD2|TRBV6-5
TGTGCCAGCAGACTTCTAGCGGGGGGGTACAATGAGCAGTTCTTC
CASRLLAGGYNEQFF